Listed below are T cell receptor beta chains from one sample, sequenced in a study of blood T cells in healthy people across ages. TCRdb called the 5' RACE reads again in MiXCR, with one record for every CDR3 protein. The table includes 1.5 million or so distinct CDR3 sequences, about 40% detected once. Sequencing input: blood. Receptor source: a woman under 30 in good health. CDR3s include the opening cysteine and the closing phenylalanine or tryptophan. The order of the fields is J gene, clone size, D gene, V gene, CDR3 DNA, CDR3 protein. D genes are given only for firm matches. Not all rows give a size; the values are once, few, many and, for expanded clones, a class.

j_gene: TRBJ1-2; abundance: -; d_gene: TRBD1; v_gene: TRBV20-1; CDR3nt: TGCAGTGCTAGACCCACAGGGGCTGGCTACACCTTC; CDR3aa: CSARPTGAGYTF
j_gene: TRBJ1-2; abundance: -; d_gene: -; v_gene: TRBV10-3; CDR3nt: TGTGCCATCAGTGTCGATCGGACAACTACTAACTATGGCTACACCTTC; CDR3aa: CAISVDRTTTNYGYTF
j_gene: TRBJ2-1; abundance: -; d_gene: -; v_gene: TRBV11-2; CDR3nt: TGTGCCAGCAGCCCAGCCGGGGAACTTACCTACAATGAGCAGTTCTTC; CDR3aa: CASSPAGELTYNEQFF
j_gene: TRBJ2-7; abundance: -; d_gene: -; v_gene: TRBV29-1; CDR3nt: TGCAGCGTTGAAGGCCTTGGGACATCCTACGAGCAGTACTTC; CDR3aa: CSVEGLGTSYEQYF
j_gene: TRBJ2-1; abundance: -; d_gene: -; v_gene: TRBV11-2; CDR3nt: TGTGCCAGCACCACCGGGCTTGGGGATTTAGAGCAGTTCTTC; CDR3aa: CASTTGLGDLEQFF
j_gene: TRBJ1-2; abundance: -; d_gene: -; v_gene: TRBV10-3; CDR3nt: TGTGCCATCAGTGAGGGGGAGCCCTATGGCTACACCTTC; CDR3aa: CAISEGEPYGYTF
j_gene: TRBJ2-3; abundance: -; d_gene: -; v_gene: TRBV18; CDR3nt: TGTGCCAGCTCACCACAGCAGAGCTTTAGTGATACGCAGTATTTT; CDR3aa: CASSPQQSFSDTQYF
j_gene: TRBJ2-7; abundance: few; d_gene: -; v_gene: TRBV29-1; CDR3nt: TGCAGCGTTGTCCTTTTCAGTCGCTCCTACAATGAGCAGTACTTC; CDR3aa: CSVVLFSRSYNEQYF
j_gene: TRBJ2-7; abundance: -; d_gene: -; v_gene: TRBV19; CDR3nt: TGTGCCAGTAGTATTGGCCCCGATCGATACGAGCAGTACTTC; CDR3aa: CASSIGPDRYEQYF
j_gene: TRBJ2-2; abundance: few; d_gene: -; v_gene: TRBV29-1; CDR3nt: TGCAGCGTTGAAGGCGGTTCGACGAGGCTGTTTTTT; CDR3aa: CSVEGGSTRLFF
j_gene: TRBJ2-7; abundance: few; d_gene: -; v_gene: TRBV11-1; CDR3nt: TGTGCCAGCAGCTTAGCGGGAAAGTACGAGCAGTACTTC; CDR3aa: CASSLAGKYEQYF
j_gene: TRBJ2-1; abundance: -; d_gene: -; v_gene: TRBV7-3; CDR3nt: TGTGCCAGCAGCAGGGCCGGGACCTACAATGAGCAGTTCTTC; CDR3aa: CASSRAGTYNEQFF
j_gene: TRBJ2-5; abundance: few; d_gene: -; v_gene: TRBV21-1; CDR3nt: TGTGCCAGCAGCAAAGTAAGGGACCCATTGCCCCAAGAGACCCAGTACTTC; CDR3aa: CASSKVRDPLPQETQYF
j_gene: TRBJ2-7; abundance: -; d_gene: -; v_gene: TRBV10-3; CDR3nt: TGTGCCATCTCTCGGCGAGGCTCCGACAATGAGCAGTACTTC; CDR3aa: CAISRRGSDNEQYF
j_gene: TRBJ2-3; abundance: -; d_gene: -; v_gene: TRBV6-2/TRBV6-3; CDR3nt: TGTGCCAGCACTAAGGGGGGACGCCGCACAGATACGCAGTATTTT; CDR3aa: CASTKGGRRTDTQYF
j_gene: TRBJ2-7; abundance: -; d_gene: -; v_gene: TRBV27; CDR3nt: TGTGCCAGCAGTTTCCGGATGTCCTACGAGCAGTACTTC; CDR3aa: CASSFRMSYEQYF
j_gene: TRBJ1-2; abundance: -; d_gene: -; v_gene: TRBV28; CDR3nt: TGTGCCAGCGACCCGGGGGGGGCTGGATATGGCTACACCTTC; CDR3aa: CASDPGGAGYGYTF
j_gene: TRBJ2-7; abundance: -; d_gene: TRBD2; v_gene: TRBV20-1; CDR3nt: TGCAGTGCCCTAGCGGGGGCGCCCAGTGAGCAGTACTTC; CDR3aa: CSALAGAPSEQYF
j_gene: TRBJ2-1; abundance: -; d_gene: TRBD2; v_gene: TRBV20-1; CDR3nt: TGCAGTGCTAGTGGGACTAGCGGGGGTGTCTCCTACAATGAGCAGTTCTTC; CDR3aa: CSASGTSGGVSYNEQFF
j_gene: TRBJ1-2; abundance: -; d_gene: TRBD1; v_gene: TRBV12-3/TRBV12-4; CDR3nt: TGTGCCAGCAGTAGAGACAGGGATGCTGGCTACACCTTC; CDR3aa: CASSRDRDAGYTF
j_gene: TRBJ1-1; abundance: few; d_gene: -; v_gene: TRBV10-3; CDR3nt: TGTGCCATCAGAGTTACAGGGACCATGAACACTGAAGCTTTCTTT; CDR3aa: CAIRVTGTMNTEAFF
j_gene: TRBJ2-5; abundance: -; d_gene: -; v_gene: TRBV5-1; CDR3nt: TGCGCCAGCAGCTTGGGTCAGTTCCAAGAGACCCAGTACTTC; CDR3aa: CASSLGQFQETQYF
j_gene: TRBJ2-2; abundance: -; d_gene: -; v_gene: TRBV30; CDR3nt: TGTGCCTGGAGTTTGTCGGCCACCACCGGGGAGCTGTTTTTT; CDR3aa: CAWSLSATTGELFF
j_gene: TRBJ1-1; abundance: -; d_gene: -; v_gene: TRBV15; CDR3nt: TGTGCCACCAGCAGAGGGGGGACACTTGGGCCCGAAGCTTTCTTT; CDR3aa: CATSRGGTLGPEAFF
j_gene: TRBJ2-7; abundance: -; d_gene: -; v_gene: TRBV20-1; CDR3nt: TGCAGTGCTAGAGATCGAGCAGGGACTTCCTACGAGCAGTACTTC; CDR3aa: CSARDRAGTSYEQYF
j_gene: TRBJ2-5; abundance: few; d_gene: -; v_gene: TRBV7-8; CDR3nt: TGTGCCAGCAGCTTAGGACCTTTACAGGGTAGTGGGAAAGAGACCCAGTACTTC; CDR3aa: CASSLGPLQGSGKETQYF
j_gene: TRBJ2-7; abundance: -; d_gene: TRBD2; v_gene: TRBV19; CDR3nt: TGTGCCAGTAGTATTGGAACTAGCGTGTACTACGAGCAGTACTTC; CDR3aa: CASSIGTSVYYEQYF
j_gene: TRBJ2-1; abundance: few; d_gene: -; v_gene: TRBV15; CDR3nt: TGTGCCACCAGCAGACCAGAACTAGCACAGGAGCAGTTCTTC; CDR3aa: CATSRPELAQEQFF
j_gene: TRBJ2-7; abundance: few; d_gene: TRBD1; v_gene: TRBV20-1; CDR3nt: TGCAGTGCTACGGGACAGATCTACGAGCAGTACTTC; CDR3aa: CSATGQIYEQYF
j_gene: TRBJ2-7; abundance: few; d_gene: TRBD1; v_gene: TRBV4-1; CDR3nt: TGCGCCAGAAGCCAACAGGACCGGGACAGCTCCTACGAGCAGTACTTC; CDR3aa: CARSQQDRDSSYEQYF
j_gene: TRBJ2-1; abundance: few; d_gene: -; v_gene: TRBV9; CDR3nt: TGTGCCAGCAGCCTGACCGAGGCTGAGCAGTTCTTC; CDR3aa: CASSLTEAEQFF
j_gene: TRBJ2-7; abundance: -; d_gene: TRBD2; v_gene: TRBV14; CDR3nt: TGTGCCAGCAGCCTCGGACTAGCGGGGGGAGGCGAGCAGTACTTC; CDR3aa: CASSLGLAGGGEQYF
j_gene: TRBJ1-4; abundance: -; d_gene: -; v_gene: TRBV9; CDR3nt: TGTGCCAGCAGCGTAGCGGGAGGGATTAATGAAAAACTGTTTTTT; CDR3aa: CASSVAGGINEKLFF
j_gene: TRBJ1-1; abundance: -; d_gene: -; v_gene: TRBV28; CDR3nt: TGTGCCGCTACTCCGGGGCCGTACACTGAAGCTTTCTTT; CDR3aa: CAATPGPYTEAFF
j_gene: TRBJ2-7; abundance: -; d_gene: TRBD1; v_gene: TRBV19; CDR3nt: TGTGCCAGTTCGGACAGGGGGCCTGCCGTCCTGTACTTC; CDR3aa: CASSDRGPAVLYF
j_gene: TRBJ2-2; abundance: few; d_gene: -; v_gene: TRBV5-5; CDR3nt: TGTGCCAGCAGCGAAGTAACGGGGGACACCGGGGAGCTGTTTTTT; CDR3aa: CASSEVTGDTGELFF
j_gene: TRBJ1-2; abundance: -; d_gene: -; v_gene: TRBV9; CDR3nt: TGTGCCAGCAGCTTATATGAGAGCAGCTATGGCTACACCTTC; CDR3aa: CASSLYESSYGYTF
j_gene: TRBJ2-1; abundance: -; d_gene: -; v_gene: TRBV7-2; CDR3nt: TGTGCCAGCAGCTTACTAGCCTCCCCTGAGCAGTTCTTC; CDR3aa: CASSLLASPEQFF
j_gene: TRBJ1-5; abundance: -; d_gene: TRBD1; v_gene: TRBV12-3/TRBV12-4; CDR3nt: TGTGCCAGCAGCCCGACAGGGGGCGGCGATCAGCCCCAGCATTTT; CDR3aa: CASSPTGGGDQPQHF
j_gene: TRBJ1-4; abundance: few; d_gene: -; v_gene: TRBV29-1; CDR3nt: TGCAGCGTCTGGGCGGGAGATGAAAAACTGTTTTTT; CDR3aa: CSVWAGDEKLFF
j_gene: TRBJ1-2; abundance: -; d_gene: -; v_gene: TRBV30; CDR3nt: TGTGCCTGGGTCCTTGGGGACCTTTTCTATGGCTACACCTTC; CDR3aa: CAWVLGDLFYGYTF
j_gene: TRBJ2-5; abundance: -; d_gene: TRBD2; v_gene: TRBV12-3/TRBV12-4; CDR3nt: TGTGCCAGCAGTTCCCTAGCGGGAGAGGGGGTGACCCAGTACTTC; CDR3aa: CASSSLAGEGVTQYF
j_gene: TRBJ1-5; abundance: -; d_gene: TRBD1; v_gene: TRBV20-1; CDR3nt: TGCAGTTCGACAGGGGGGGATCAGCCCCAGCATTTT; CDR3aa: CSSTGGDQPQHF
j_gene: TRBJ2-3; abundance: once; d_gene: -; v_gene: TRBV27; CDR3nt: TGTGCCAGCAGTTTCCCTGGGGCACTCACAGATACGCAGTATTTT; CDR3aa: CASSFPGALTDTQYF
j_gene: TRBJ2-3; abundance: few; d_gene: -; v_gene: TRBV11-2; CDR3nt: TGTGCCAGCAGCCCTGAGGGATGGGGGTTGGCAGATACGCAGTATTTT; CDR3aa: CASSPEGWGLADTQYF
j_gene: TRBJ1-4; abundance: -; d_gene: TRBD1; v_gene: TRBV27; CDR3nt: TGTACCAGCAGTGCCTACAGGGACAGCGAAAAACTGTTTTTT; CDR3aa: CTSSAYRDSEKLFF
j_gene: TRBJ1-4; abundance: -; d_gene: TRBD1; v_gene: TRBV5-1; CDR3nt: TGCGCCAGCAGCCCACTACAGGGATCAGGGGGTTATGAAAAACTGTTTTTT; CDR3aa: CASSPLQGSGGYEKLFF
j_gene: TRBJ1-2; abundance: -; d_gene: -; v_gene: TRBV29-1; CDR3nt: TGCAGCGTTGAAGAGGGGAGGGTGCTGGGCGGCTACACCTTC; CDR3aa: CSVEEGRVLGGYTF
j_gene: TRBJ1-1; abundance: many; d_gene: -; v_gene: TRBV20-1; CDR3nt: TGCAGCACTATGGGGGCCGGGAACACTGAAGCTTTCTTT; CDR3aa: CSTMGAGNTEAFF
j_gene: TRBJ2-5; abundance: few; d_gene: TRBD1; v_gene: TRBV19; CDR3nt: TGTGCCAGTAGTGACAGGGTGGGCCAAGAGACCCAGTACTTC; CDR3aa: CASSDRVGQETQYF
j_gene: TRBJ2-3; abundance: few; d_gene: -; v_gene: TRBV27; CDR3nt: TGTGCCAGCAGTTTATCATCCCTCACAGATACGCAGTATTTT; CDR3aa: CASSLSSLTDTQYF
j_gene: TRBJ2-1; abundance: many; d_gene: TRBD2; v_gene: TRBV10-2; CDR3nt: TGCGCCAGCAGGCCGGGACTAGCAACCAATGAGCAGTTCTTC; CDR3aa: CASRPGLATNEQFF
j_gene: TRBJ2-7; abundance: many; d_gene: -; v_gene: TRBV2; CDR3nt: TGTGCCAGCAGGACGGGGCCTGATTACTCCTACGAGCAGTACTTC; CDR3aa: CASRTGPDYSYEQYF
j_gene: TRBJ2-5; abundance: -; d_gene: TRBD2; v_gene: TRBV5-1; CDR3nt: TGCGCCAGCAGCCTGGGTCGGGGACTATCCCAAGAGACCCAGTACTTC; CDR3aa: CASSLGRGLSQETQYF
j_gene: TRBJ2-7; abundance: few; d_gene: -; v_gene: TRBV20-1; CDR3nt: TGCGGGGCCGGGGGCTTATCCTACGAGCAGTACTTC; CDR3aa: CGAGGLSYEQYF
j_gene: TRBJ1-4; abundance: -; d_gene: -; v_gene: TRBV4-2; CDR3nt: TGTGCCAGCAGCCAAGAAGGGACCTGGCCTAATGAAAAACTGTTTTTT; CDR3aa: CASSQEGTWPNEKLFF
j_gene: TRBJ2-5; abundance: few; d_gene: TRBD2; v_gene: TRBV27; CDR3nt: TGTGCCAGCAGTTCGGCAGGGAGGGTCGAGACCCAGTACTTC; CDR3aa: CASSSAGRVETQYF
j_gene: TRBJ1-6; abundance: many; d_gene: TRBD1; v_gene: TRBV6-5; CDR3nt: TGTGCCAGCAGAACGGACAGGGGGGGCTCACCCCTCCACTTT; CDR3aa: CASRTDRGGSPLHF
j_gene: TRBJ2-3; abundance: -; d_gene: TRBD2; v_gene: TRBV4-2; CDR3nt: TGTGCCAGCAGCCAGGAACCGGGACTAGCGGGAGCAGCAGATACGCAGTATTTT; CDR3aa: CASSQEPGLAGAADTQYF